These T cell receptor beta chains were read from a single sample in a study of T cells after yellow fever vaccination. TCRdb used MiXCR to reprocess the 5' RACE reads, holding one entry per CDR3 protein. The profile shows 500,000 to 700,000 distinct CDR3 sequences, about 19% of them singletons. Here the sequenced sample was PBMCs, taken 15 days after the yellow fever booster vaccination. These receptors all stem from a man aged 25 to 40 who received the YFV17D yellow fever vaccine. CDR3s include the opening cysteine and the closing phenylalanine or tryptophan. The D gene is left open where the match is weak. The listing skips clone size in some rows; elsewhere it reads once, few, many or a size class.

clone size | J gene | V gene | D gene | CDR3 DNA | CDR3 protein
few | TRBJ2-3 | TRBV5-1 | . | TGCGCCAGCAGCTTGGCGGGAGCGGACTACACAGATACGCAGTATTTT | CASSLAGADYTDTQYF
. | TRBJ1-1 | TRBV15 | . | TGTGCCACCACTACAGAGGTACCCACTGAAGCTTTCTTT | CATTTEVPTEAFF
. | TRBJ2-2 | TRBV11-2 | . | TGTGCCAGTTCTCCGGGGATTTACTTGACCGGGGAGCTGTTTTTT | CASSPGIYLTGELFF
. | TRBJ2-1 | TRBV13 | . | TGTGCCAGCAGCTTTGTGGAGGTTAGCTCCTACAATGAGCAGTTCTTC | CASSFVEVSSYNEQFF
. | TRBJ2-7 | TRBV10-3 | . | TGTGCCATCAGTGGGGAAGACATACCGAACACCTACGAGCAGTACTTC | CAISGEDIPNTYEQYF
few | TRBJ2-3 | TRBV5-1 | . | TGCGCCAGCAGCCGCGACAGGTCGGTGACAGATACGCAGTATTTT | CASSRDRSVTDTQYF
. | TRBJ2-5 | TRBV19 | . | TGTGCCAGTAGTATGGCCAGGATTGGGGAGACCCAGTACTTC | CASSMARIGETQYF
. | TRBJ2-1 | TRBV7-8 | . | TGTGCCAGCAGCTTAAGTCGGGCAACCTACAATGAGCAGTTCTTC | CASSLSRATYNEQFF
few | TRBJ1-5 | TRBV15 | . | TGTGCCACCAGCAGAGCCCCCGCTTATGATCAGCCCCAGCATTTT | CATSRAPAYDQPQHF
. | TRBJ2-5 | TRBV7-9 | . | TGTGCCAGCAGCATACGGGACATACAAGAGACCCAGTACTTC | CASSIRDIQETQYF
. | TRBJ2-5 | TRBV12-3/TRBV12-4 | . | TGTGCCAGCAGTTTAATGGGGCATTGGGAGACCCAGTACTTC | CASSLMGHWETQYF
few | TRBJ1-4 | TRBV19 | . | TGTGCCAGTAGCGAGAGACCGGGGCATGCTCAAACTAATGAAAAACTGTTTTTT | CASSERPGHAQTNEKLFF
few | TRBJ2-5 | TRBV7-2 | . | TGTGCCAGCAGCGATCCCGGGCGAGGGGAGACCCAGTACTTC | CASSDPGRGETQYF
. | TRBJ2-5 | TRBV10-2 | TRBD2 | TGCGCCAGTAGGGGACTAGCGGGCTTCCAAGAGACCCAGTACTTC | CASRGLAGFQETQYF
few | TRBJ2-1 | TRBV5-1 | . | TGCGCCAGCTCGGCGGGGGACAACCCCTACAATGAGCAGTTCTTC | CASSAGDNPYNEQFF
. | TRBJ2-1 | TRBV7-2 | . | TGTGCCAGCAGCTTCTTTCTGACCAATGAGCAGTTCTTC | CASSFFLTNEQFF
few | TRBJ2-7 | TRBV5-4 | TRBD2 | TGTGCCAGCAGCCCGGGGGGTTTCCTTAGCTCCTACGAGCAGTACTTC | CASSPGGFLSSYEQYF
few | TRBJ2-7 | TRBV7-9 | TRBD2 | TGTGCCAGCAGCTCCACTAGCGGCTACGAGCAGTACTTC | CASSSTSGYEQYF
few | TRBJ2-1 | TRBV11-3 | TRBD2 | TGTGCCAGCAGCTCCTTCGGGGGGGAGTCCTACAATGAGCAGTTCTTC | CASSSFGGESYNEQFF
few | TRBJ2-2 | TRBV2 | . | TGTGCCAGCCGAGGCGGGGCGACCGGGGAGCTGTTTTTT | CASRGGATGELFF
few | TRBJ1-1 | TRBV18 | . | TGTGCCAGCTCCCCGGGGGAGATGAACACTGAAGCTTTCTTT | CASSPGEMNTEAFF
few | TRBJ2-1 | TRBV5-6 | . | TGTGCCAGCAGCATCGCCCTGGTCGAGCAGTTCTTC | CASSIALVEQFF
few | TRBJ2-7 | TRBV7-2 | . | TGTGCCAGCAGCCTGCAGGCGGACAAATCCTACGAGCAGTACTTC | CASSLQADKSYEQYF
. | TRBJ1-6 | TRBV27 | TRBD1 | TGTGCCAGCACCGGACAGGGAAGTTCTAATTCACCCCTCCACTTT | CASTGQGSSNSPLHF
. | TRBJ1-6 | TRBV11-2 | . | TGTGCCAGCAGCCACGAGCGTTCACCCCTCCACTTT | CASSHERSPLHF
few | TRBJ1-1 | TRBV21-1 | . | TGTGCCAGCAGCAAAAGGGCAGGGGACACTGAAGCTTTCTTT | CASSKRAGDTEAFF
. | TRBJ2-1 | TRBV20-1 | . | TGCAGTGCTTTAACTCACAGCTCCTACAATGAGCAGTTCTTC | CSALTHSSYNEQFF
few | TRBJ2-1 | TRBV30 | . | TGTGCCTGGAGTTCCCGTCCAGCTGGTGAGCAGTTCTTC | CAWSSRPAGEQFF
. | TRBJ2-7 | TRBV7-8 | TRBD2 | TGTGCCAGCAGCCTGGGGACTAGCATTCAGAGTGACGAGCAGTACTTC | CASSLGTSIQSDEQYF
. | TRBJ2-7 | TRBV28 | TRBD1 | TGTGCCAGCAGAAACCAGGGGGTCTACGAGCAGTACTTC | CASRNQGVYEQYF
few | TRBJ2-7 | TRBV7-2 | . | TGTGCCAGCAGCCGAGGGGGGAGGTACGAGCAGTACTTC | CASSRGGRYEQYF
. | TRBJ2-5 | TRBV7-9 | TRBD1 | TGTGCCAGCAGCTTACTACAGGGGCGAGAGACCCAGTACTTC | CASSLLQGRETQYF
few | TRBJ2-1 | TRBV7-2 | TRBD2 | TGTGCCAGCAGCTTTAGCGGGAGTTTCCTGAATGAGCAGTTCTTC | CASSFSGSFLNEQFF
. | TRBJ2-1 | TRBV6-4 | TRBD2 | TGTGCCAGCAGTGACTCGGGGACTAGCTTCTCTGAGCAGTTCTTC | CASSDSGTSFSEQFF
few | TRBJ2-1 | TRBV29-1 | . | TGCAGCATCGGGCCCTACCCTTTAAGCGATGAGCAGTTCTTC | CSIGPYPLSDEQFF
. | TRBJ2-7 | TRBV6-2/TRBV6-3 | . | TGTGCCAGCAGCACGGAACACTACGAGCAGTACTTC | CASSTEHYEQYF
. | TRBJ2-4 | TRBV27 | . | TGTGCCAGCAGTTTATGGCCCCCAGGGCTAGCCAAAAACATTCAGTACTTC | CASSLWPPGLAKNIQYF
few | TRBJ2-7 | TRBV25-1 | TRBD2 | TGTGCCAGCAGTGAGGGCGGGACTAGCTTTCACGAGCAGTACTTC | CASSEGGTSFHEQYF
few | TRBJ2-2 | TRBV18 | TRBD1 | TGTGCCAGCTCATCGGGGACAGGGACCACCGGGGAGCTGTTTTTT | CASSSGTGTTGELFF
few | TRBJ2-7 | TRBV20-1 | . | TGCAGTGCTAGAGAACGGCCTACCGAGCAGTACTTC | CSARERPTEQYF
. | TRBJ2-3 | TRBV2 | . | TGTGCCAGCAGTGAGGGCAGGCTCCCGAGCACAGATACGCAGTATTTT | CASSEGRLPSTDTQYF
few | TRBJ2-2 | TRBV6-5 | TRBD2 | TGTGCCAGCAGTTACTCGACGACAGCGGGGTCCGGGGAGCTGTTTTTT | CASSYSTTAGSGELFF
few | TRBJ2-2 | TRBV9 | . | TGTGCCAGCAGCGTAGGTGGTAGTTATTCCGGGGAGCTGTTTTTT | CASSVGGSYSGELFF
few | TRBJ1-2 | TRBV29-1 | . | TGCAGCGTCCAACGCGACTATGGCTACACCTTC | CSVQRDYGYTF
. | TRBJ2-1 | TRBV29-1 | . | TGCAGCGTGGAGGGAGGTAGCGAGCAGTTCTTC | CSVEGGSEQFF
. | TRBJ2-6 | TRBV23-1 | TRBD1 | TGCGCCAGCAGTCAATGCAGGGGGAAATACTCTGGGGCCAACGTCCTGACTTTC | CASSQCRGKYSGANVLTF
few | TRBJ1-1 | TRBV7-9 | . | TGTGCCAGCAGCTTAACGGGTCGCATGAACACTGAAGCTTTCTTT | CASSLTGRMNTEAFF
. | TRBJ2-1 | TRBV6-5 | . | TGTGCCAGCAGTTACTCGATGGGTACTGAGCAGTTCTTC | CASSYSMGTEQFF
. | TRBJ2-1 | TRBV10-2 | TRBD2 | TGCGCCAGCAGTGAAGGAAGCGGGAGGGGTTCCTACAATGAGCAGTTCTTC | CASSEGSGRGSYNEQFF
. | TRBJ2-1 | TRBV12-3/TRBV12-4 | . | TGTGCCAGCAGTTTCTATTCGGCGGCTGAGCAGTTCTTC | CASSFYSAAEQFF
few | TRBJ1-2 | TRBV29-1 | . | TGCAGCGGGGAGTCGCGGGCAGGGACGGCTCTGGGCTACACCTTC | CSGESRAGTALGYTF
. | TRBJ2-1 | TRBV29-1 | . | TGCAGCGTCAACCCTAGGCGCGGGTGGGCCCATGAGCAGTTCTTC | CSVNPRRGWAHEQFF